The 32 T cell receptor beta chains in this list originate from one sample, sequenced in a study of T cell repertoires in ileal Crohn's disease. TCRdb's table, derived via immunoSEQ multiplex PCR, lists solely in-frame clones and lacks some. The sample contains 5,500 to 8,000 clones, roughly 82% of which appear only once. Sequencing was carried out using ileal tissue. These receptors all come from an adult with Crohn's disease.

CDR3 amino acids: CASSGTGHTGELFF. Here the CDR3 DNA reads TGTGCCAGCAGCGGGACAGGGCACACCGGGGAGCTGTTTTTT. The J gene is TRBJ2-2, the V gene TRBV6-1; 9 bases match TRBD1. The length of the CDR3 is 14 residues. In germline, CDR1 is MNHNS, CDR2 SASEGT. The V segment lost 6 bases and the J segment 3 bases; nucleotides outside the gene matches: 2.

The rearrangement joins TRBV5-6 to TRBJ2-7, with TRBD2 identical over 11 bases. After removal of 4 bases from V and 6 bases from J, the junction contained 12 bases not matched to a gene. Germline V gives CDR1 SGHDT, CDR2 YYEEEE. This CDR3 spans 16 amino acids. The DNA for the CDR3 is TGTGCCAGCAGCATAAGACTAGCGGGATTGGACCTCGAGCAGTACTTC. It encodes CASSIRLAGLDLEQYF.

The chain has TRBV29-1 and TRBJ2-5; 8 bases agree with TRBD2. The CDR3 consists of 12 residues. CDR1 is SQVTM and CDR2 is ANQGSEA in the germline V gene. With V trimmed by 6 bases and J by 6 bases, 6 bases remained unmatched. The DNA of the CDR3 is TGCAGCGTCGGGGGGGGTAGCAAGACCCAGTACTTC. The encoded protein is CSVGGGSKTQYF.

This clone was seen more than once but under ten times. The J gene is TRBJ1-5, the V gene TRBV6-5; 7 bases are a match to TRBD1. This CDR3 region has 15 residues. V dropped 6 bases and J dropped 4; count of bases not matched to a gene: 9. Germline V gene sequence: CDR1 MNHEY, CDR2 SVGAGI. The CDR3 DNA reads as TGTGCCAGCAGCCCCACCGGGACAGCTAATCAGCCCCAGCATTTT. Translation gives CASSPTGTANQPQHF.

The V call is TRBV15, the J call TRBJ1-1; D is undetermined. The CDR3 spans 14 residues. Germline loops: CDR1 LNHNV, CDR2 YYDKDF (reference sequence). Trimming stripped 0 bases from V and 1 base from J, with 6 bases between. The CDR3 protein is CATSREHQNTEAFF. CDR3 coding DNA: TGTGCCACCAGCAGAGAACACCAGAACACTGAAGCTTTCTTT.

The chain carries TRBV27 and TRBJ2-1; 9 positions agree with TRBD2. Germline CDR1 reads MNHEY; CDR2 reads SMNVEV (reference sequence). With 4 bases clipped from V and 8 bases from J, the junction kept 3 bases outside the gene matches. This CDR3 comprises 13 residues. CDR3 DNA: TGTGCCAGCAGTTGGCGGGAGGGTGATGAGCAGTTCTTC. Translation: CASSWREGDEQFF.

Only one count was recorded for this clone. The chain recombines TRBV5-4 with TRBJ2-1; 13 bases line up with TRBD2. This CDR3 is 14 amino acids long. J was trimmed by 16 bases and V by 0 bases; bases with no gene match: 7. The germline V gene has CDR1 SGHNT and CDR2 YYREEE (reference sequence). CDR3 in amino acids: CASSLDRTSGGTFF. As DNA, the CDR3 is TGTGCCAGCAGCTTGGATAGGACTAGCGGGGGAACTTTCTTC. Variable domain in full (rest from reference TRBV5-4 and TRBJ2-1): ETGVTQSPTHLIKTRGQQVTLRCSSQSGHNTVSWYQQALGQGPQFIFQYYREEENGRGNFPPRFSGLQFPNYSSELNVNALELDDSALYLCASSLDRTSGGTFFGPGTRLTVL.

The CDR3 region is CASSQETSRTYEQYF. The DNA of the CDR3 is TGCGCCAGCAGCCAAGAGACTAGCCGAACCTACGAGCAGTACTTC. V is TRBV4-1 and J is TRBJ2-7; 7 nucleotides agree with TRBD2. The CDR3 extends over 15 amino acids. J lost 2 bases, V lost 0 bases, and 4 bases had no gene match. CDR1 is MGHRA and CDR2 is YSYEKL in the germline V gene.

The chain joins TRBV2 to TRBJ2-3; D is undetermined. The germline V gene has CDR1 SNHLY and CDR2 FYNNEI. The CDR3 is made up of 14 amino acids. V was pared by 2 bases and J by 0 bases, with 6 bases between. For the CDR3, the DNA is TGTGCCAGCAGTGAATCCAGGAGCACAGATACGCAGTATTTT. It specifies CASSESRSTDTQYF.

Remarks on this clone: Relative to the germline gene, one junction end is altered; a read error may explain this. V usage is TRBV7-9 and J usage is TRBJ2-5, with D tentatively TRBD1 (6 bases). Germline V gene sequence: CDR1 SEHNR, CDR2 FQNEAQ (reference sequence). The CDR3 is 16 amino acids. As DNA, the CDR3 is TGTGCCAGCAGCCGTTTCCGGACAGCATTACAAGAGGCCCAGTACTTC. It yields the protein CASSRFRTALQEAQYF.

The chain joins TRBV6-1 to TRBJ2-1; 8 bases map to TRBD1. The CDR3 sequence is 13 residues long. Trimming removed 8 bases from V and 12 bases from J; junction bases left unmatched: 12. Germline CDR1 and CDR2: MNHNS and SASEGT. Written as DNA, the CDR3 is TGTGCCAGCGAAGCGTCAGGGGGCGTATTGCAGTTCTTC. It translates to CASEASGGVLQFF.

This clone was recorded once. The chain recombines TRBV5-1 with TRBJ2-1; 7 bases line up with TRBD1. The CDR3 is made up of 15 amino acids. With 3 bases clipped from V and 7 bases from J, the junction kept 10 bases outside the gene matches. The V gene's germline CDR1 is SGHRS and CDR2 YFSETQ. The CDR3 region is CASSSTGTETNEQFF. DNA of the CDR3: TGCGCCAGCAGCTCCACGGGGACAGAGACGAATGAGCAGTTCTTC.

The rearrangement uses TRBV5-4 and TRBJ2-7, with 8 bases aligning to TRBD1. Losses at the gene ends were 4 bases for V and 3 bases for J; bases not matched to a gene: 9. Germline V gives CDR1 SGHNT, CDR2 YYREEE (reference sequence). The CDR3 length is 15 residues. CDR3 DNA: TGTGCCAGCAGCAGCTCCCCGGGACAGGACTACGAGCAGTACTTC. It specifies CASSSSPGQDYEQYF. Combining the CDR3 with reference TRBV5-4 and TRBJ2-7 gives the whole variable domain ETGVTQSPTHLIKTRGQQVTLRCSSQSGHNTVSWYQQALGQGPQFIFQYYREEENGRGNFPPRFSGLQFPNYSSELNVNALELDDSALYLCASSSSPGQDYEQYFGPGTRLTVT.

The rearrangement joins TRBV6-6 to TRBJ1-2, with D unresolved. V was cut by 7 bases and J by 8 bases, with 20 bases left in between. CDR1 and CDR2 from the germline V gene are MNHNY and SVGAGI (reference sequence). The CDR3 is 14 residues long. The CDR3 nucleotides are TGTGCCAGCACCCTAGAGGCGGGAGCATTGGGCTACACCTTC. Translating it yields CASTLEAGALGYTF.

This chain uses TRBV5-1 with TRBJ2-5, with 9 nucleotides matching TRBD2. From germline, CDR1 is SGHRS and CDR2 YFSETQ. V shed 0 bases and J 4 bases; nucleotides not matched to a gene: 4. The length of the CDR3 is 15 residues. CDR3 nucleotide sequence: TGCGCCAGCAGCTTGGGTAGCGGGAGAGGAGAGACCCAGTACTTC. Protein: CASSLGSGRGETQYF.

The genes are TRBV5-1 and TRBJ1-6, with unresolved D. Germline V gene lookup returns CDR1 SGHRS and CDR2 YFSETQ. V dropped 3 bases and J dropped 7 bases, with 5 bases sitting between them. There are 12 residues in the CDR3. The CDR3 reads CASSSSNSPLHF. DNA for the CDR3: TGCGCCAGCAGCTCCTCGAATTCACCCCTCCACTTT.

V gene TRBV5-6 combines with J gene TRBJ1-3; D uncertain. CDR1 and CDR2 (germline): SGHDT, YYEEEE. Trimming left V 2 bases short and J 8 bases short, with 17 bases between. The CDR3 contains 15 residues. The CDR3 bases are TGTGCCAGCAGCTTCAATAACGGGAATCCGGACACCATATATTTT. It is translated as CASSFNNGNPDTIYF.

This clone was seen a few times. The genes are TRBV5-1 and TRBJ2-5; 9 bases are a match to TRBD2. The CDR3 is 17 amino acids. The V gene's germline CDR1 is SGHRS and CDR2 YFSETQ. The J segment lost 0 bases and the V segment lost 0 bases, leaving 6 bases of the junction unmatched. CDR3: CASSLGLAVGYQETQYF. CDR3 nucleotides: TGCGCCAGCAGCTTGGGACTAGCGGTCGGGTACCAAGAGACCCAGTACTTC.

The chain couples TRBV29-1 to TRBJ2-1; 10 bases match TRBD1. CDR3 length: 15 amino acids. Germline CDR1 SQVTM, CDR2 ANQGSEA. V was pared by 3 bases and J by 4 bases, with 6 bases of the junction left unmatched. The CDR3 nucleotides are TGCAGCGTTGAGGGGGACAGGGGTATGTACAATGAGCAGTTCTTC. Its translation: CSVEGDRGMYNEQFF.

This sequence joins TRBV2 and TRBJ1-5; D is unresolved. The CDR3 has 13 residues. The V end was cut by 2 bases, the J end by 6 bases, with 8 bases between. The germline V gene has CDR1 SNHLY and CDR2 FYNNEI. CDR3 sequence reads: CASSEREAQPQHF. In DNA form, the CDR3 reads TGTGCCAGCAGTGAACGGGAGGCTCAGCCCCAGCATTTT. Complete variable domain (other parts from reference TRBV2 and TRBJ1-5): EPEVTQTPSHQVTQMGQEVILRCVPISNHLYFYWYRQILGQKVEFLVSFYNNEISEKSEIFDDQFSVERPDGSNFTLKIRSTKLEDSAMYFCASSEREAQPQHFGDGTRLSIL.

CDR3 amino acids: CASSPRGALNQPQHF. CDR3 in DNA: TGTGCCAGCAGCCCCCGTGGGGCCCTCAATCAGCCCCAGCATTTT. The chain employs TRBV5-6 and TRBJ1-5; a possible D gene is TRBD1 (5 bases). V lost 4 bases to trimming and J lost 3 bases, with 14 bases between them. Per germline, CDR1 SGHDT and CDR2 YYEEEE. There are 15 residues in the CDR3. Filled out from reference TRBV5-6 and TRBJ1-5, the complete variable domain reads DAGVTQSPTHLIKTRGQQVTLRCSPKSGHDTVSWYQQALGQGPQFIFQYYEEEERQRGNFPDRFSGHQFPNYSSELNVNALLLGDSALYLCASSPRGALNQPQHFGDGTRLSIL.

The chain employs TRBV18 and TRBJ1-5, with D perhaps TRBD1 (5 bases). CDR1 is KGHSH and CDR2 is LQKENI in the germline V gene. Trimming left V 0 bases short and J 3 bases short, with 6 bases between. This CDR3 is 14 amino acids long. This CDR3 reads CASSPPDINQPQHF. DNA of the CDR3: TGTGCCAGCTCACCACCGGACATCAATCAGCCCCAGCATTTT. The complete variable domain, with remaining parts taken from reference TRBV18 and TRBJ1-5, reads NAGVMQNPRHLVRRRGQEARLRCSPMKGHSHVYWYRQLPEEGLKFMVYLQKENIIDESGMPKERFSAEFPKEGPSILRIQQVVRGDSAAYFCASSPPDINQPQHFGDGTRLSIL.

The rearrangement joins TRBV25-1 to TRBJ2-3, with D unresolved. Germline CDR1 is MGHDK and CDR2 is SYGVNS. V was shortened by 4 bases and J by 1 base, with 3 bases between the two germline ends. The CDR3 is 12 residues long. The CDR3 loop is CASSVGTDTQYF. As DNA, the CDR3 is TGTGCCAGCAGTGTCGGCACAGATACGCAGTATTTT.

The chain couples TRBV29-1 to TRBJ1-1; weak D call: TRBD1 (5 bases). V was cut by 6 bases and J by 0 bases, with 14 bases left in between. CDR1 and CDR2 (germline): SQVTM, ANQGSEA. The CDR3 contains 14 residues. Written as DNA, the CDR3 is TGCAGCGTCGACGTGACAGACATGAACACTGAAGCTTTCTTT. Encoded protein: CSVDVTDMNTEAFF.

The CDR3 DNA reads as TGTGCCAGCACGGGAGCTTCCTATAGCAATCAGCCCCAGCATTTT. Its translation is CASTGASYSNQPQHF. The V gene is TRBV25-1, the J gene TRBJ1-5; no definite D call. Deletions cut 7 bases from V and 0 bases from J, with 13 bases between. Germline V CDR1 and CDR2: MGHDK, SYGVNS. This CDR3 is built from 15 residues.

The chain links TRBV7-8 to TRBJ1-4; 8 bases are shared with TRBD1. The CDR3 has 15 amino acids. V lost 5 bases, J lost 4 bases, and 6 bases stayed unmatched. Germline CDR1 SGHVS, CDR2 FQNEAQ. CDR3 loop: CASSARDRFNEKLFF. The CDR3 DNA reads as TGTGCCAGCAGCGCCCGGGACAGGTTTAATGAAAAACTGTTTTTT.

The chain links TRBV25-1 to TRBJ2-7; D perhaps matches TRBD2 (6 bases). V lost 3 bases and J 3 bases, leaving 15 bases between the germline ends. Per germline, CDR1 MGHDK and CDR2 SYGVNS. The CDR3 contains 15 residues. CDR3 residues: CASSDPGTEFYEQYF. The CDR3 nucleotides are TGTGCCAGCAGTGACCCCGGGACTGAATTCTACGAGCAGTACTTC.

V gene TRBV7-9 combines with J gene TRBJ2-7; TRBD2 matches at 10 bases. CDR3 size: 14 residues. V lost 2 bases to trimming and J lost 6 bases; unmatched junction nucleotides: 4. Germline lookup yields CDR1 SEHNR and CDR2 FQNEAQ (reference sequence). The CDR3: CASSLLAGVSEQYF. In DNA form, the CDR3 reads TGTGCCAGCAGCTTACTAGCGGGAGTCAGCGAGCAGTACTTC. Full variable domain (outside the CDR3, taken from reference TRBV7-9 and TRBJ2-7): DTGVSQNPRHKITKRGQNVTFRCDPISEHNRLYWYRQTLGQGPEFLTYFQNEAQLEKSRLLSDRFSAERPKGSFSTLEIQRTEQGDSAMYLCASSLLAGVSEQYFGPGTRLTVT.

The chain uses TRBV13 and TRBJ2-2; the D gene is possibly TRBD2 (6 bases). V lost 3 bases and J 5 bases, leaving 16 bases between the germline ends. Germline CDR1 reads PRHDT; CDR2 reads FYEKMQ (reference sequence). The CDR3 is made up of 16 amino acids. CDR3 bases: TGTGCCAGCAGCTTTTCAGAACATGGGGGGACCGGGGAGCTGTTTTTT. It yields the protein CASSFSEHGGTGELFF.

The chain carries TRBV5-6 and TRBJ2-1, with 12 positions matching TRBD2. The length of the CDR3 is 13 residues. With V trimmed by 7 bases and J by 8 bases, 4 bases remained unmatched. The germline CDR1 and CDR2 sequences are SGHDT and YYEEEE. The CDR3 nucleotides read TGTGCCAGCCGGACTAGCGGGAAACATGAGCAGTTCTTC. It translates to CASRTSGKHEQFF.

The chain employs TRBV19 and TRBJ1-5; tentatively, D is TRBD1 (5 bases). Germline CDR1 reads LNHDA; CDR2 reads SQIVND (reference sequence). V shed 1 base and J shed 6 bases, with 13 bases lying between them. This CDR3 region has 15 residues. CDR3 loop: CASSIGGGWGQPQHF. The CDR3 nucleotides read TGTGCCAGTAGTATAGGCGGGGGTTGGGGTCAGCCCCAGCATTTT.

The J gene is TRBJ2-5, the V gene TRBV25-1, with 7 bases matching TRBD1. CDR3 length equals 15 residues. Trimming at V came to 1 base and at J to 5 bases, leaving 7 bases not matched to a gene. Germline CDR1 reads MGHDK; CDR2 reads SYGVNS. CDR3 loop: CASSESTGTKETQYF. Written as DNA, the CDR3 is TGTGCCAGCAGTGAATCGACAGGGACCAAGGAGACCCAGTACTTC.